The subject of this entry is one T cell receptor beta chain. Its antigen is currently unknown. The data derive from a study of vaccination effects on CD4 cells after COVID-19. The data were produced by immunoSEQ multiplex PCR, yet TCRdb's version contains in-frame clones alone and is incomplete. The data contain some 65,000 clones, more than 70% of them singletons. V gave up 1 base and J gave up 5 bases, with 25 bases separating them. Germline V lookup: CDR1 SGHVS, CDR2 FNYEAQ. There are 19 residues in the CDR3. Under the ViraFEST assay, PBMC were stimulated with viral peptide pools so that antigen-specific CD4+ T cells expanded. Sequencing was performed afterwards. CD4+ T cells were isolated after roughly nine days of culture. Having tested negative for nucleocapsid antibodies, the vaccine recipients showed no prior SARS-CoV-2 infection.

The source of this sequence is a human donor who received a COVID-19 vaccine. The sample here was CD4+ T cells from PBMCs cultured with HCoV-NL63 spike peptides, taken before COVID-19 vaccination. The chain has TRBV7-6 and TRBJ2-3; a possible D gene is TRBD2 (5 bases). The CDR3 is CASSLEYSEVEVLIDTQYF. In DNA, the CDR3 is TGTGCCAGCAGCTTAGAATACTCGGAGGTAGAAGTATTAATAGATACGCAGTATTTT.